A single sample gave rise to the 11 T cell receptor beta chains below, sequenced in a study of CD8+CD57+ T cells in acquired aplastic anemia. The patients chosen for sequencing had shown expansion of CD8+CD57+ cells (detected by flow cytometry). The TCR beta profiling, which covered VDJ combination and CDR3 sequence, was carried out using genomic DNA as the template. TCRdb reprocessed the reads with MiXCR, giving one entry per CDR3 protein. The sample has roughly 500,000 distinct CDR3 sequences; about a third are singletons. Specimen: sorted CD4+, CD8+, or CD8+CD57+ T cells (not recorded which) from PBMCs. These receptors all come from a human donor with aplastic anemia.

This clonotype was counted a few times. One end of the junction varies from germline; a read error may be responsible. The CDR3 sequence is CASSSGYGQYF. The DNA of the CDR3 is TGTGCCAGCAGTAGCGGGTACGGGCAGTACTTC. The chain has TRBV6-1 and TRBJ2-7, with a tentative D call TRBD2 (6 bases). The CDR3 sequence is 11 residues long. Germline CDR1 is MNHNS and CDR2 is SASEGT.

This clonotype was detected a few times. This sequence joins TRBV5-1 and TRBJ2-5; possible D gene TRBD1, 5 bases. The CDR3 contains 14 residues. Germline assignment: CDR1 SGHRS and CDR2 YFSETQ. Trimming cost V 4 bases and J 5 bases, with 15 bases left between them. The CDR3 nucleotides read TGCGCCAGCAGCCCCATAGGGGATGGGGAGACCCAGTACTTC. Its protein product is CASSPIGDGETQYF.

The sample holds a few counts of this clonotype. This rearrangement joins TRBV19 to TRBJ2-7; D remains ambiguous. The germline V and J ends were trimmed by 2 bases and 3 bases, with 14 bases remaining between them. Per the germline V gene, CDR1 is LNHDA and CDR2 is SQIVND (reference sequence). The CDR3 sequence is 15 residues long. The DNA for the CDR3 is TGTGCCAGTAGTATAATCGGAGTCGGCGACTACGAGCAGTACTTC. Amino acid sequence: CASSIIGVGDYEQYF.

This clonotype was seen at least ten times. The V gene is TRBV29-1, the J gene TRBJ1-1, with a tentative D call TRBD1 (5 bases). Trimming took 4 bases from V and 3 from J, leaving 12 bases between them. Per the germline V gene, CDR1 is SQVTM and CDR2 is ANQGSEA. The CDR3 spans 13 residues. The CDR3 DNA follows: TGCAGCGTTGTTCGGGGGTTGGACACTGAAGCTTTCTTT. This codes for CSVVRGLDTEAFF.

This clonotype was counted at least ten times. The V and J genes are TRBV10-3 and TRBJ2-5; TRBD2 agrees at 11 bases. The CDR3 spans 16 residues. Germline loops: CDR1 ENHRY, CDR2 SYGVKD. The junction had 10 bases not matched to a gene; V was cut back by 3 bases and J by 7 bases. The CDR3 region has the DNA TGTGCCATCAGTGATAGATTAGCGGGGGGGCCGGGGACCCAGTACTTC. As protein: CAISDRLAGGPGTQYF.

This clonotype was observed at least ten times. The chain couples TRBV20-1 to TRBJ2-7, with D unresolved. This CDR3 comprises 13 residues. Trimming took off 1 base at V and 4 bases at J, with 11 bases between the two ends. Germline assignment: CDR1 DFQATT and CDR2 SNEGSKA (reference sequence). CDR3 loop: CSARGWADYEQYF. CDR3 sequence (DNA): TGCAGTGCTAGAGGGTGGGCTGATTACGAGCAGTACTTC.

This clonotype has just a few counts. The chain is built from TRBV10-3 and TRBJ1-5, with D uncertain. The CDR3 is made up of 15 amino acids. The V gene's germline CDR1 is ENHRY and CDR2 SYGVKD. V was clipped by 10 bases and J by 4 bases, with 20 bases between them. The CDR3 here is CATQEGAIRNQPQHF. CDR3 DNA sequence: TGTGCCACCCAAGAGGGAGCTATTCGGAATCAGCCCCAGCATTTT.

This rearrangement joins TRBV5-1 to TRBJ1-2; D is possibly TRBD1 (6 bases). The CDR3 consists of 16 residues. Germline lookup yields CDR1 SGHRS and CDR2 YFSETQ. Trimming shortened V by 4 bases and J by 2 bases, and 18 bases separated the two germline ends. CDR3 sequence reads: CASSLGPRQENYGYTF. CDR3 nucleotides: TGCGCCAGCAGCCTTGGACCGAGACAGGAGAACTATGGCTACACCTTC.

The rearrangement joins TRBV7-9 to TRBJ2-7; TRBD1 agrees at 12 bases. CDR1 is SEHNR and CDR2 is FQNEAQ in the germline V gene (reference sequence). This CDR3 comprises 15 residues. Trimming cost V 5 bases and J 5 bases; bases outside gene matches: 7. The CDR3 nucleotides are TGTGCCAGCAGCCGAGCGGGACAGGGGGCGCACGAGCAGTACTTC. Translated, it gives CASSRAGQGAHEQYF.

On this clonotype itself: This may arise from a read error, as a much more abundant clone is one base away. This rearrangement joins TRBV7-3 to TRBJ1-5; TRBD1 might be the D (5 bases). The CDR3 totals 14 residues. V lost 2 bases and J 3 bases, leaving 8 bases between the germline ends. Germline CDR1 is SGHTA and CDR2 is FQGTGA. CDR3 amino acids: CASSLGAYNQPQHF. CDR3 in DNA: TGTGCCAGCAGCTTAGGGGCGTACAATCAGCCCCAGCATTTT.

This chain's CDR3 is CASSLQLAEVGETQYF. For the CDR3, the DNA is TGTGCCAGCAGCTTGCAACTAGCGGAAGTAGGCGAGACCCAGTACTTC. The chain recombines TRBV11-2 with TRBJ2-1, with TRBD2 matching 8 bases. With the DNA end fitting TRBJ2-5 better, the J assignment may be wrong. Germline V lookup: CDR1 SGHAT, CDR2 FQNNGV. CDR3 length: 16 amino acids.